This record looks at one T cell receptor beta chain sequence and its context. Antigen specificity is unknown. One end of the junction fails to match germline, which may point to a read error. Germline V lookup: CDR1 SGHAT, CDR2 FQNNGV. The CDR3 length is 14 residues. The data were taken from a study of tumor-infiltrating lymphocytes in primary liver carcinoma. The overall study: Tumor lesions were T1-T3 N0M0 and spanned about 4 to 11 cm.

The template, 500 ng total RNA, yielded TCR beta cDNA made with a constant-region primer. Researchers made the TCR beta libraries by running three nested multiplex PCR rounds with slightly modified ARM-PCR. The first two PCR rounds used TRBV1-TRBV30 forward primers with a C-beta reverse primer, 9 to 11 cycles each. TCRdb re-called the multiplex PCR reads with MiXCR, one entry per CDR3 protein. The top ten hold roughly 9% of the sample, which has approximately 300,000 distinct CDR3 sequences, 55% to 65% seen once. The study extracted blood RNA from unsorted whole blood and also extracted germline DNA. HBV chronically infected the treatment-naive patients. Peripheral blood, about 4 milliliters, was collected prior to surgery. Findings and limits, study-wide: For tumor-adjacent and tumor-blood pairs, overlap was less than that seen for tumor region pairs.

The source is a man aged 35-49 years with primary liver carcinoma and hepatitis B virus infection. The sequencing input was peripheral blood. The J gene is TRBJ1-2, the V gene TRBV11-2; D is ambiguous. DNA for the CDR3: TGTGGCAGCAGTCCCTACACCCCTGGGGATGGCTACATCTTC. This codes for CGSSPYTPGDGYIF. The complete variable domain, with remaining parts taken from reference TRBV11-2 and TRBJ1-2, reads EAGVAQSPRYKIIEKRQSVAFWCNPISGHATLYWYQQILGQGPKLLIQFQNNGVVDDSQLPKDRFSAERLKGVDSTLKIQPAKLEDSAVYLCGSSPYTPGDGYIFGSGTRLTVV.